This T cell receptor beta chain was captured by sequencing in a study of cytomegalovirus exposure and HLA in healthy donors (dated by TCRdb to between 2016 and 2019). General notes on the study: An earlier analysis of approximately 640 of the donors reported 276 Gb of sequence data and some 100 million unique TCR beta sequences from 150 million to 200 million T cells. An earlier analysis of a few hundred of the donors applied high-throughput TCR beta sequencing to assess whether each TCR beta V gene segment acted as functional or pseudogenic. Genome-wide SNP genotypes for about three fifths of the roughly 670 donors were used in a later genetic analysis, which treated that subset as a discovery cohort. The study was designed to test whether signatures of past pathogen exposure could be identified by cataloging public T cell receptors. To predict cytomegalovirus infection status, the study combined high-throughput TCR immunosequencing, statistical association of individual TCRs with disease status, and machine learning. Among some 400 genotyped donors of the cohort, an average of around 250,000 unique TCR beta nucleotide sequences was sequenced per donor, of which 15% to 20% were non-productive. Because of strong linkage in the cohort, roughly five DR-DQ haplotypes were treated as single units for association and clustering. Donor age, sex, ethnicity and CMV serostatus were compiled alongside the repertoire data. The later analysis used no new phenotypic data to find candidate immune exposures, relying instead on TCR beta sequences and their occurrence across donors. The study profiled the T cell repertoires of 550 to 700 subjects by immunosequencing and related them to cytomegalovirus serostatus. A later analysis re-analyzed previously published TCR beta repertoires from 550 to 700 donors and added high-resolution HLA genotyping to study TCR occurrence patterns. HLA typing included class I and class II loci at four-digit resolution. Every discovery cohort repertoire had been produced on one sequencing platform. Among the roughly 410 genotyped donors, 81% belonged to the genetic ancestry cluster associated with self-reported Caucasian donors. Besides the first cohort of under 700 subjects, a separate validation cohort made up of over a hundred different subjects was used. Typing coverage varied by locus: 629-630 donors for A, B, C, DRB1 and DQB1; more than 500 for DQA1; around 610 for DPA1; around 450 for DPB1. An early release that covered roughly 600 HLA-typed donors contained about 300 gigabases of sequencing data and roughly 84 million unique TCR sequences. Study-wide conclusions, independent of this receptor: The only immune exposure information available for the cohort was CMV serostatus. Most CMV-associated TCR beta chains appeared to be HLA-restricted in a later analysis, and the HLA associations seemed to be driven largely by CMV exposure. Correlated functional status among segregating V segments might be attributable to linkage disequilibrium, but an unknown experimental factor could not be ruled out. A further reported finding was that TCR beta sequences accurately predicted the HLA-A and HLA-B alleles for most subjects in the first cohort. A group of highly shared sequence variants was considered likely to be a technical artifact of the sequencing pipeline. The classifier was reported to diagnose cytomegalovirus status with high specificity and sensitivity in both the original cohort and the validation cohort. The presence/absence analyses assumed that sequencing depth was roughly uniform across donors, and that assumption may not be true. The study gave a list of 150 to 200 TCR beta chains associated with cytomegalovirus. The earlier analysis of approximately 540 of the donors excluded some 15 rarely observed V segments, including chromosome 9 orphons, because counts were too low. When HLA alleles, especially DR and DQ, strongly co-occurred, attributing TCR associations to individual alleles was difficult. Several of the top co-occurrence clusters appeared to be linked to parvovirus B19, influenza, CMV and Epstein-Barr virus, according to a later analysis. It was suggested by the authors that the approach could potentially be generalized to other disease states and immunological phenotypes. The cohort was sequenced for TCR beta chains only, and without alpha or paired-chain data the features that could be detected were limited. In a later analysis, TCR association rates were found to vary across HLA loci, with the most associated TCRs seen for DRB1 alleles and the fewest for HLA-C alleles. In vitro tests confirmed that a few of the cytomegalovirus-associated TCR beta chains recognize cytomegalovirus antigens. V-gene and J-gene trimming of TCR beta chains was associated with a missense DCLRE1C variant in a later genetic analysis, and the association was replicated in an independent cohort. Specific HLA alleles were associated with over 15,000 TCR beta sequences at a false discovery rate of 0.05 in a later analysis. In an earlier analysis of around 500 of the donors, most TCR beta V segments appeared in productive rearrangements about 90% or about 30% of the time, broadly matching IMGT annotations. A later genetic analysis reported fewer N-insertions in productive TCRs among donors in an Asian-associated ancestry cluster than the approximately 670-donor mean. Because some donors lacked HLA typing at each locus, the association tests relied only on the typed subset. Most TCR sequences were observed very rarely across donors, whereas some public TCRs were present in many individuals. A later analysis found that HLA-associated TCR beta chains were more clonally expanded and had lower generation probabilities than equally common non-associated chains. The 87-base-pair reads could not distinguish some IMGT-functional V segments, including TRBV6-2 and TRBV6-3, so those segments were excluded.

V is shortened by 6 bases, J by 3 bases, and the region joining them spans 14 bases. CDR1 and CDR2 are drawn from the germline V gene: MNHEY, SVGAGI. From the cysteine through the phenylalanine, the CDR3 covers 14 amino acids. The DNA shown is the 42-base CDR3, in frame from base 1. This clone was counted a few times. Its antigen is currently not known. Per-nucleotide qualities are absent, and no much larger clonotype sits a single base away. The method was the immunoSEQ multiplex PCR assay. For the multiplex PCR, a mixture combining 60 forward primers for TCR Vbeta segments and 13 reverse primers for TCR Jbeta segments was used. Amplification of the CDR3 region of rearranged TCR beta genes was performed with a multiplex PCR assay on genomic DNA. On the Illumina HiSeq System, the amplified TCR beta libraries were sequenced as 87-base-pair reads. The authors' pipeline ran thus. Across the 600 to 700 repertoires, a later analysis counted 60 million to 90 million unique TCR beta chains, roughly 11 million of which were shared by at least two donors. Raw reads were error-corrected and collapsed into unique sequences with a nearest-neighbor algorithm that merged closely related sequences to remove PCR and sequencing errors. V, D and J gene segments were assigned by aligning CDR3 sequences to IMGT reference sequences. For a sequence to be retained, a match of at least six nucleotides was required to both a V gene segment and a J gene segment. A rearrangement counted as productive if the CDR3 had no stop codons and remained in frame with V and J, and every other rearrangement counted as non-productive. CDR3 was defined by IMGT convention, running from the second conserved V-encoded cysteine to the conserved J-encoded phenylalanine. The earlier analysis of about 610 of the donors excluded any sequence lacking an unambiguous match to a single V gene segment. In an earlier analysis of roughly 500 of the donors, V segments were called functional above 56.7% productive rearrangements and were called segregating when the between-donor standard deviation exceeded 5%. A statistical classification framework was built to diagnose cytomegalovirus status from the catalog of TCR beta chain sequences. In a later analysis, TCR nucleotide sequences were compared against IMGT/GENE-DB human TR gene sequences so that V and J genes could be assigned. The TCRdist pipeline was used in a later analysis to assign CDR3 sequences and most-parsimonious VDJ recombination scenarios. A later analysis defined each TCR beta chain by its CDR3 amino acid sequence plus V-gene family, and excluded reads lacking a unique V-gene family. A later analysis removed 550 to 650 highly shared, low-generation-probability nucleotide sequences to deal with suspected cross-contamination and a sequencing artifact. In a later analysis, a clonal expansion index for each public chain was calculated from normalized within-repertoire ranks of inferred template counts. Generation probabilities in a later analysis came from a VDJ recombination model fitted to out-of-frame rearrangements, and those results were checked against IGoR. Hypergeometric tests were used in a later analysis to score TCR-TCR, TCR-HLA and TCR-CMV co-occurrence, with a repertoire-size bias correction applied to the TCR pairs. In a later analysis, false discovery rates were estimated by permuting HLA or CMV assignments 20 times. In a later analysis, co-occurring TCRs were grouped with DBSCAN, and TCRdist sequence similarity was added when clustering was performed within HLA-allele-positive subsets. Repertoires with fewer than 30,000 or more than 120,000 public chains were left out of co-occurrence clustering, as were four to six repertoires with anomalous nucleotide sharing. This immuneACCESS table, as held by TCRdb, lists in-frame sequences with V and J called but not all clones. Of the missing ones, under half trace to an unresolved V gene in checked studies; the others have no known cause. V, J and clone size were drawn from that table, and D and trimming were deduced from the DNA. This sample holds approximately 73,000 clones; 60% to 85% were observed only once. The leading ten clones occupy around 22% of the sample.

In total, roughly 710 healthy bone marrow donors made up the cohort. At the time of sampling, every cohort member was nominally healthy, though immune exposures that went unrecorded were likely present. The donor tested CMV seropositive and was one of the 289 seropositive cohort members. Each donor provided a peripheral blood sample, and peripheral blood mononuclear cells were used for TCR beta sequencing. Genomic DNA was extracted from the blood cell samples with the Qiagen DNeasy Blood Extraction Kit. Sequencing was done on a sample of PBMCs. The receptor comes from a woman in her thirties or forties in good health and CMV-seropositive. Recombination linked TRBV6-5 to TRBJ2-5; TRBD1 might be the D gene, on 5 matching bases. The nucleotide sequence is TGTGCCAGCAGCTGGATTGGACAAGAAGAGACCCAGTACTTC. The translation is CASSWIGQEETQYF.